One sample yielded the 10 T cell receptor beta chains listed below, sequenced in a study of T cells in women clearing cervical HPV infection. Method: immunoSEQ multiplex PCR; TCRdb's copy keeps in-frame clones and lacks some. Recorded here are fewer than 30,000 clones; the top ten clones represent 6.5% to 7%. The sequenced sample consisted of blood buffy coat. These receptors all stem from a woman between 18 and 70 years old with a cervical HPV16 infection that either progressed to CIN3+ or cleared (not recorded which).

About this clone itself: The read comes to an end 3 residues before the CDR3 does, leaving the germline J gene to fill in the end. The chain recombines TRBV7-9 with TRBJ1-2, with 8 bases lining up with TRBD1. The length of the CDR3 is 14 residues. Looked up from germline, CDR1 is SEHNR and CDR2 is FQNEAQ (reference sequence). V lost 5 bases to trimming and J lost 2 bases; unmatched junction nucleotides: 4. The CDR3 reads CASSQGQGNYGYTF. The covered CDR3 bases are TGTGCCAGCAGCCAAGGACAGGGAAACTATGGC.

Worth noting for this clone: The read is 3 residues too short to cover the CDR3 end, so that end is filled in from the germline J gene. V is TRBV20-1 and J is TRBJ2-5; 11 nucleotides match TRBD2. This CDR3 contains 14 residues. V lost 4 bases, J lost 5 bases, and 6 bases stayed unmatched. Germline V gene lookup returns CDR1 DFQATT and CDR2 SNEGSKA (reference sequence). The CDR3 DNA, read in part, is TGCAGTGCTACCATTAGCGGGAGGGCGGAGACC. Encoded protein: CSATISGRAET. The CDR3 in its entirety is CSATISGRAETQYF.

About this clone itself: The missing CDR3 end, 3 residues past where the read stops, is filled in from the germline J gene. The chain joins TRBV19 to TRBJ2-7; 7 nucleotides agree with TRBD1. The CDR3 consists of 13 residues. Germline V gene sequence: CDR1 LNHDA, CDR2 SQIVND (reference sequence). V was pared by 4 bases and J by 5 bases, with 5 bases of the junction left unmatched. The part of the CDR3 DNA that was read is TGTGCCAGTAGTAGGACAGGTCAGAACGAG. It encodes CASSRTGQNE. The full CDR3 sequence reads CASSRTGQNEQYF.

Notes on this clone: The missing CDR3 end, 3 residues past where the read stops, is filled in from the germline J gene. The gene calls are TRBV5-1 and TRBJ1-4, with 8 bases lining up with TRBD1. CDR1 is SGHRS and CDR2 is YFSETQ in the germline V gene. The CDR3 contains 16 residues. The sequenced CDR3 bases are TGCGCCAGCAGCGGGGACAGGAGCTCTGGGGCCAACGTA. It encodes CASSGDRSSGANV. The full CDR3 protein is CASSGDRSSGANVLFF.

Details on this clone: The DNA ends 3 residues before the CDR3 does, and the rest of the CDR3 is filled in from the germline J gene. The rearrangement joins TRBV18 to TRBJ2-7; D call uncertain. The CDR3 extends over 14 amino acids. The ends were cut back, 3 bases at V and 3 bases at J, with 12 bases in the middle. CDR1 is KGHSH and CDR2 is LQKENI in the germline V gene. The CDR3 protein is CASSPYLDNYEQYF. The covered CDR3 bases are TGTGCCAGCTCACCTTACCTTGACAACTACGAG.

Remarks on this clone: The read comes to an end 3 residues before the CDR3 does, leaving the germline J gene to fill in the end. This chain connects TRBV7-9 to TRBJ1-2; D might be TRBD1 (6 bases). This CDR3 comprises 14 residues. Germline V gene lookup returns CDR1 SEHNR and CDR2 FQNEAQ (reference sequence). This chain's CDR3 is CASSSSEGGDTYTF. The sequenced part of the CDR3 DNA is TGTGCCAGCAGCTCTAGCGAGGGGGGGGATACC.

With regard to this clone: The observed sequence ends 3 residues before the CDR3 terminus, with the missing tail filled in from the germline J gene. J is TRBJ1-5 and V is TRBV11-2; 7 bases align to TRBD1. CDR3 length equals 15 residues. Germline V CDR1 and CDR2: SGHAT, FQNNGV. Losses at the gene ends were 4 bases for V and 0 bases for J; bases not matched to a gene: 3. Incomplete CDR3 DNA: TGTGCCAGCAGCTGGGGACAGCATAGCAATCAGCCC. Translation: CASSWGQHSNQP. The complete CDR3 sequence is CASSWGQHSNQPQHF.

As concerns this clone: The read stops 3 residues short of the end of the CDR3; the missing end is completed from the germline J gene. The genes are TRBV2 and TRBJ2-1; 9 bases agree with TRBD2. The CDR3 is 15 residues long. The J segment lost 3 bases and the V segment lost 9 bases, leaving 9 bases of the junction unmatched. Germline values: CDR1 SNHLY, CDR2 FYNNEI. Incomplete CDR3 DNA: TGTGCCAGTACAAGACTAGCGGAGTACTACAATGAG. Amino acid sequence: CASTRLAEYYNE. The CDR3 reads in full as CASTRLAEYYNEQFF.

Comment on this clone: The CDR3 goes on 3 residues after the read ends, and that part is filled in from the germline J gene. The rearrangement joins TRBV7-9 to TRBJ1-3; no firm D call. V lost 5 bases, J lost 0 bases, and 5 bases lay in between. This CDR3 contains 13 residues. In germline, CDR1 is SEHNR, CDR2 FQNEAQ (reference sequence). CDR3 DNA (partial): TGTGCCAGCAGCAGGCCCTCTGGAAACACC. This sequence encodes CASSRPSGNT. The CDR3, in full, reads CASSRPSGNTIYF.

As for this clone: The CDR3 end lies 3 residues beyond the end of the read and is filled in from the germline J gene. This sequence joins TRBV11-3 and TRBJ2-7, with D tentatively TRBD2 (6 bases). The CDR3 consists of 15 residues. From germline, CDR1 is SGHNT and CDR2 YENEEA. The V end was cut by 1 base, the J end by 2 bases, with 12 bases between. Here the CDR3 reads CASSLGGGKTYEQYF. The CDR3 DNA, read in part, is TGTGCCAGCAGCTTAGGTGGCGGGAAAACCTACGAG.